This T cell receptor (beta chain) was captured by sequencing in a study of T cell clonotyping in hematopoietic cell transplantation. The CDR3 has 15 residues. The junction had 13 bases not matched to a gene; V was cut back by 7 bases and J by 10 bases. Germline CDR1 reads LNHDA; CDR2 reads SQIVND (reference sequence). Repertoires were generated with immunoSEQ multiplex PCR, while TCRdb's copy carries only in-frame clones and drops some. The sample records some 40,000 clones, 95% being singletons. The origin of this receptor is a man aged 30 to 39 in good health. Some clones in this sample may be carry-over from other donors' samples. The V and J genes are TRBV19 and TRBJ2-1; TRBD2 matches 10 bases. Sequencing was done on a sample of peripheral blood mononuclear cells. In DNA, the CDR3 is TGTGCCAGTATGGAGCGGGGGGGCCTAGAGGGGGAGCAGTTCTTC. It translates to CASMERGGLEGEQFF.